This paragraph reports one TCR beta chain. The record originates from a study of blood T cell repertoires in COVID-19. Measured with immunoSEQ multiplex PCR; TCRdb has only the in-frame clones, and not every one. The sample consists of around 250,000 clones, 91% of them appearing once. Trimming cost V 1 base and J 6 bases; bases outside gene matches: 18. The germline CDR1 and CDR2 sequences are MGHRA and YSYEKL. The CDR3 is 19 residues long. The gene calls are TRBV4-1 and TRBJ2-3, with TRBD2 matching over 8 bases. Material: PBMCs or T cells enriched from blood (not recorded which). The TCR sequence derives from a human donor in a cohort exposed to, infected with or recovered from COVID-19 (not recorded which). The donor label of this sample is uncertain. CDR3 loop: CASSQGRVSGGDAPDTQYF. The CDR3 region has the DNA TGCGCCAGCAGCCAAGGAAGGGTTTCCGGGGGGGACGCCCCGGATACGCAGTATTTT.